These T cell receptor beta chains were read from a single sample in a study of CD8 T cells in Susac syndrome. Via MiXCR, TCRdb re-called the immunoSEQ multiplex PCR reads, giving one row per CDR3 protein. The sample carries some 95,000 distinct CDR3 sequences, approximately 92% recorded once. Input material: CD8+ T cells from PBMCs. These receptor sequences come from a human donor in good health. CDR3s include the opening cysteine and the closing phenylalanine or tryptophan. The D gene is left open where the match is weak. Size values are once, few and many counts, or a class for expanded clones, and some rows have none.

CDR3 | DNA | J | size | V | D
CASSLGGDRGRF | TGTGCCAGCAGCTTAGGCGGGGACAGGGGACGGTTC | TRBJ2-1 | - | TRBV7-8 | TRBD1
CASSPVAGPQETQYF | TGTGCCAGCAGCCCGGTAGCGGGGCCCCAAGAGACCCAGTACTTC | TRBJ2-5 | - | TRBV11-2 | TRBD2
CASSDPGLPYEQYF | TGTGCCAGCTCCGATCCGGGACTGCCATACGAGCAGTACTTC | TRBJ2-7 | - | TRBV18 | -
CASSGGTGTDTQYF | TGTGCCAGCTCCGGAGGCACGGGCACAGATACGCAGTATTTT | TRBJ2-3 | - | TRBV5-6 | -
CASSFRGGGIEAFF | TGTGCCAGCAGCTTCCGGGGAGGGGGCATCGAAGCTTTCTTT | TRBJ1-1 | - | TRBV5-4 | TRBD1
CASSRTEANYGYTF | TGTGCCAGCAGTCGGACAGAGGCTAACTATGGCTACACCTTC | TRBJ1-2 | - | TRBV7-9 | -
CASSASGGGTDTQYF | TGTGCCAGCAGCGCTAGCGGGGGGGGCACAGATACGCAGTATTTT | TRBJ2-3 | once | TRBV7-3 | TRBD2
CASRIWGTAEAFF | TGTGCCAGCCGAATCTGGGGGACAGCTGAAGCTTTCTTT | TRBJ1-1 | - | TRBV27 | TRBD1
CSAAGPGQTSYEQYF | TGCAGTGCTGCCGGGCCGGGACAGACCTCCTACGAGCAGTACTTC | TRBJ2-7 | - | TRBV20-1 | TRBD1
CASSQWDPRGNQPQHF | TGTGCCAGCAGCCAATGGGACCCCCGGGGTAATCAGCCCCAGCATTTT | TRBJ1-5 | - | TRBV3-1 | -
CASSLVPAVNTEAFF | TGTGCCAGCAGCTTAGTGCCAGCCGTGAACACTGAAGCTTTCTTT | TRBJ1-1 | - | TRBV11-1 | -
CASSYYVGNQPQHF | TGTGCCAGCAGTTATTATGTGGGCAATCAGCCCCAGCATTTT | TRBJ1-5 | - | TRBV6-5 | -
CASSLSVITEAFF | TGTGCCAGCAGTTTATCGGTAATCACTGAAGCTTTCTTT | TRBJ1-1 | - | TRBV27 | -
CSALSTEVNTGELFF | TGCAGTGCCCTATCAACCGAGGTTAACACCGGGGAGCTGTTTTTT | TRBJ2-2 | - | TRBV20-1 | -
CSARAWRGQETQYF | TGCAGTGCTAGAGCGTGGAGGGGACAAGAGACCCAGTACTTC | TRBJ2-5 | few | TRBV20-1 | -
CASSPTPGTFSYEQYF | TGTGCCAGCAGCCCCACGCCGGGGACTTTTTCCTACGAGCAGTACTTC | TRBJ2-7 | - | TRBV13 | -
CASRGGYTEAFF | TGTGCCTCCAGGGGCGGATACACTGAAGCTTTCTTT | TRBJ1-1 | - | TRBV19 | -
CASSLLGEENTEAFF | TGTGCCAGCAGTTTATTGGGTGAGGAGAACACTGAAGCTTTCTTT | TRBJ1-1 | - | TRBV27 | -
CASSLTEVFYEQYF | TGTGCCAGCAGCTTGACGGAAGTTTTCTACGAGCAGTACTTC | TRBJ2-7 | - | TRBV7-9 | -
CASLGLAGSDTQYF | TGTGCCAGTTTGGGACTAGCTGGTTCGGATACGCAGTATTTT | TRBJ2-3 | - | TRBV6-1 | TRBD2
CAWSVMGAGTEQFF | TGTGCCTGGAGTGTAATGGGAGCGGGGACAGAGCAGTTCTTC | TRBJ2-1 | - | TRBV30 | -
CSVEVVGQEYEQYF | TGCAGCGTTGAAGTCGTAGGACAGGAGTACGAGCAGTACTTC | TRBJ2-7 | once | TRBV29-1 | TRBD1
CASSLATRTSTDTQYF | TGTGCCAGCAGCTTAGCCACTCGCACTAGCACAGATACGCAGTATTTT | TRBJ2-3 | few | TRBV7-2 | -